This entry describes one T cell receptor beta chain. The antigen it recognizes is unknown. It has no much larger one-base neighbor in the sample; base qualities were not kept. Memory CD4+ T cells were sorted ex vivo from peripheral blood of narcolepsy patients and healthy controls for TCR Vbeta sequencing. V trim: 2 bases; J trim: 12 bases; unmatched bases: 3. The CDR3 spans 11 residues, from the cysteine through the phenylalanine. Of the read, only the CDR3 DNA is kept; its 33 bases are in frame from base 1. CDR1 MNHEY and CDR2 SVGAGI were looked up in the germline V gene. To prepare the library, the immunoSEQ multiplex PCR assay was applied. Here the immuneACCESS table is served through TCRdb, limited to in-frame sequences with V and J called. Missing clones are a known gap in these copies; in checked studies unresolved V genes cover under half, and the rest lacks a known reason. The table for this sample lists fewer than 35,000 clones; around 79% of them were counted only once. Together, the top ten hold approximately 1% of the sample.

The data were taken from a study of T cells in narcolepsy (dated by TCRdb to 2016 to 2018). In terms of the full investigation: Patients with narcolepsy type 1 or type 2 (NT1, NT2) were enrolled in the study together with healthy control donors. The study used TCR Vbeta sequencing to track clonotypes in blood and CSF while looking for autoreactive T cells in narcolepsy patients that target self-antigens of hypocretin neurons (hypocretin, TRIB2).

What the study reported, not specific to this receptor: In plots comparing CSF and blood CD4+ T cell clonotypes from the same patient, HCRT-specific and TRIB2-specific autoreactive clonotypes were highlighted. Autoreactive clonotypes were reported to be detected serially in the blood of the same patients and of different patients, but not in the blood of healthy controls. Patients and controls had similar numbers of sequenced blood memory CD4+ clonotypes, with averages of approximately 40,000 in patients and some 31,000 in controls. Certain blood memory CD4+ repertoires from patients and controls had no sequences that matched autoreactive T cell clones.

Sequencing was done on a sample of CD45RA- memory CD4+ T cells from PBMCs. This specimen's cell subset or site label, interpreted: memory T cells sorted ex vivo from peripheral blood. The sequence derives from a human donor with narcolepsy. Rearrangement joined TRBV6-5 to TRBJ2-5; 7 of the junction bases match TRBD1. The CDR3 protein is CASSYGQDKYF. The nucleotides are TGTGCCAGCAGTTACGGACAGGATAAGTACTTC.